This T cell receptor (beta chain) was recovered during a study of human T cells and chemical hapten exposure. Study overall: The cohort included alopecia areata under or over 50% scalp, totalis and universalis.

TCRdb ran MiXCR on the RACE reads and lists one entry per CDR3 protein. In the table there are about 39,000 distinct CDR3 sequences, roughly 12% of which are singletons. The V gene lost 6 bases and the J gene lost 6 bases, with 14 bases spanning the gap. There are 13 residues in the CDR3. The germline gives CDR1 SNHLY, CDR2 FYNNEI. This clonotype showed up just a few times. Time point reported: pre-sensitization, week 0. Sample treatment: therapeutic diphenylcyclopropenone sensitization with weekly scalp DPC. Those who donated were patients with alopecia, 18 to 70 years of age, and suitable for DPC. Unfractionated whole blood was the source from which total RNA was extracted.

The sample was whole blood, taken in connection with sensitization to the hapten diphenylcyclopropenone (DPC). The receptor was derived from a woman under 40 with alopecia areata. Some clones in this sample may be carry-over from other donors' samples. The chain joins TRBV2 to TRBJ1-2; D is perhaps TRBD1 (6 bases). The CDR3 spells CASRNRDPHGYTF. In DNA form, the CDR3 reads TGTGCCAGCAGAAACAGGGATCCCCATGGCTACACCTTC. Full variable domain (missing parts from reference TRBV2 and TRBJ1-2): EPEVTQTPSHQVTQMGQEVILRCVPISNHLYFYWYRQILGQKVEFLVSFYNNEISEKSEIFDDQFSVERPDGSNFTLKIRSTKLEDSAMYFCASRNRDPHGYTFGSGTRLTVV.